Sequencing of this T cell receptor (beta chain) was carried out in a study of blood T cell repertoires in COVID-19. The overall study: From the United States, Italy and Spain came samples of acute and convalescent COVID-19.

This CDR3 is built from 15 residues. Losses at the gene ends were 3 bases for V and 3 bases for J; bases not matched to a gene: 5. Germline V CDR1 and CDR2: SGHRS, YFSETQ. This clone is medium-sized (0.01 to 0.1%) by share. Per the study methods: Amplified reference gene primers provided the basis for estimating nucleated cell counts. Profiled with immunoSEQ multiplex PCR; TCRdb holds only in-frame clones, not every one. D and trimming come from the DNA, and the V and J calls and clone size come from that table. This sample has tens of thousands of clones; over 75% occur once, and the top ten carry around 10%.

The chain joins TRBV5-1 to TRBJ1-3, with TRBD1 matching over 8 bases. This clonotype originated in a man in his 70s with active or convalescent COVID-19. The specimen sequenced was peripheral blood. This CDR3 is CASSSWTGSGNTIYF. The CDR3 DNA sequence: TGCGCCAGCAGCTCTTGGACAGGGAGTGGAAACACCATATATTTT.